The clone carrying this T cell receptor (beta chain) was picked up one time. This CDR3 region has 15 residues. Trimming at V came to 8 bases and at J to 3 bases, leaving 11 bases not matched to a gene. Germline V CDR1 and CDR2: ENHRY, SYGVKD. The sample is drawn from a study of blood T cell repertoires in COVID-19. Across the whole study: The United States, Italy and Spain provided the acute and convalescent COVID-19 samples. In each case, the material was cDNA or gDNA derived from T cells, B-cell-depleted T cells, or PBMCs.

In the original analysis: Reference gene primers were amplified, and this amplification served to estimate nucleated cell counts. Measured with immunoSEQ multiplex PCR; TCRdb has only the in-frame clones, and not every one. That table furnishes V, J and clone size, whereas the DNA furnished D and trimming. The table records 100,000 to 150,000 clones, roughly 80% of them present only once. The chain recombines TRBV10-3 with TRBJ2-5, with TRBD1 matching 8 bases. Material for sequencing was peripheral blood. The receptor was derived from an elderly woman with acute or convalescent COVID-19. CDR3 protein: CAISAAQGAKETQYF. CDR3 bases: TGTGCCATCTCGGCCGCCCAGGGGGCGAAAGAGACCCAGTACTTC.